This TCR beta chain was recovered during a study of regulatory T cells in long-lasting Graves disease. Study-level background: The study enrolled newly diagnosed Graves' patients on antithyroid drugs under 3 months.

Study-level results: With some 2,500 shared public clonotypes, persistent patients exceeded new patients, who shared about a thousand. Preferential use of TRBV28, TRBJ1-2 and TRBJ2-5 was seen in persistent disease.

About this clonotype itself: The antigen remains undetermined.

There are 15 residues in the CDR3. Germline values: CDR1 SEHNR, CDR2 FQNEAQ (reference sequence). V lost 3 bases and J lost 2, with 12 bases in between. This sample's time point: newly diagnosed GD, antithyroid drugs for less than 3 months. TCR sequences were obtained from RNA taken from PBMCs. Investigators prepared the TCR beta libraries by applying iRepertoire HTBI primers and Arm-PCR of CDR3 regions. TCRdb called the multiplex PCR reads again in MiXCR, with one record for every CDR3 protein. The repertoire includes roughly 220,000 distinct CDR3 sequences, around 16% of them detected once, and about 20% sits in the top ten.

The V gene is TRBV7-9, the J gene TRBJ2-3; D is ambiguous. This specimen consisted of peripheral blood mononuclear cells (PBMCs), obtained at new diagnosis, from a patient treated with antithyroid drugs. The receptor's source is a female donor with Graves disease. CDR3 in amino acids: CASSLSVANTDTQYF. The CDR3 nucleotides read TGTGCCAGCAGCTTGAGTGTTGCCAACACAGATACGCAGTATTTT.